This T cell receptor (beta chain) is drawn from a study of patients and donors after allogeneic stem cell transplantation. The CDR3 spans 15 residues. V dropped 3 bases and J dropped 5 bases, with 19 bases sitting between them. From germline, CDR1 is DFQATT and CDR2 SNEGSKA (reference sequence). MiXCR, run by TCRdb on the RT-PCR reads, gives a single entry per CDR3 protein. Seen here are more than 850,000 distinct CDR3 sequences, over 15% observed once, and the top ten hold roughly 6%. The material sequenced was blood, either unsorted or a sorted T cell fraction (not recorded which). The chain has TRBV20-1 and TRBJ1-2, with D unresolved. The sequence derives from a human donor who was either an allogeneic HSCT recipient or a stem cell or donor lymphocyte infusion donor (not recorded which). It is not recorded whose cells these are; they may come from a transplant donor. The CDR3: CSASRFAQFDYGYTF. The CDR3 region has the DNA TGCAGTGCTAGCCGTTTTGCGCAGTTCGATTATGGCTACACCTTC.